This paragraph covers one TCR beta chain sequence. Its target antigen remains unknown. Base quality data are lacking; no much larger clone is found one base away. This entry is derived from a study of vaccination and CD4 T cells after COVID-19 (dated by TCRdb to between 2021 and 2024). As for the study more broadly: Six males and four females were included in the convalescent cohort, with two Hispanic individuals, seven Caucasians, two Asians and one multiracial person represented. Overlapping spike peptide pools from SARS-CoV-2 and from the common cold coronaviruses HCoV-NL63, HCoV-OC43 and HCoV-229E were used as culture stimuli. Post-COVID blood samples were collected from convalescent patients a median of around 96 days after diagnosis, with a range of about 30 to 161 days. Two doses of either the Pfizer-BioNTech BNT162b2 vaccine (n=8) or the Moderna mRNA-1273 vaccine (n=2) were administered to participants. In around 9 COVID-19 convalescent patients and a handful of infection-naive healthy vaccine recipients, researchers compared the spike-specific CD4+ TCR repertoire from before mRNA vaccination with the repertoire from after. Post-vaccine blood samples were taken a median of 72 days after the second vaccine dose, with a range of roughly 14 to 241 days. As controls, cultures received a CEFX viral epitope pool (the positive control), an HIV-1 Nef peptide pool (the negative control), or no peptide at all. On the study overall, not on this receptor specifically: The number of convalescent patients in the study was relatively small, and the study did not examine early timepoints following natural infection. In convalescent patients, a median 86.3% of post-vaccine SARS-CoV-2-reactive clones were detected only after vaccination, and vaccine-specific priming was suggested by this finding. Of the vaccine-specific clones found in convalescent patients, nearly all (304 of 307) were mono-reactive for SARS-CoV-2 spike instead of being cross-reactive with common cold coronaviruses. The median number of SARS-CoV-2-reactive clonotypes rose from about 23 after infection to around 40 after vaccination, but the change was not significant.

Libraries came from PCR. TCR sequencing of DNA from cultured CD4+ T cells used the Oncomine TCR Beta short-read assay at the Johns Hopkins FTIC core. Genomic DNA was extracted from the cultured CD4+ T cells with the QIAamp micro DNA kit. Oncomine TCR Beta libraries from cultured CD4+ T cells were pooled using unique dual indexes and sequenced on an Illumina iSeq 100. Turning to the authors' computational methods: Non-productive sequences were removed, and CDR3s that did not start with C, did not end with F or W, or were shorter than 7 amino acids were discarded. Antigen-specific clonotypes were identified with the MANAFEST web application by comparing peptide-stimulated wells with reference and other culture wells. To be called positive, a clone needed an FDR below 0.05, an odds ratio above 5, and a productive frequency above 0.1% in at least two of three replicate wells. A clonotype counted as cross-reactive if it showed significant expansion both in the SARS-CoV-2 spike wells and in at least one common cold coronavirus spike condition. CDR3 homology was assessed with Levenshtein distances (stringdist) and unrooted phylogenetic trees (ape) in R version 3.6.1. Starting from the raw public reads, TCRdb applied fastp trimming at Q25, assembled clones with MiXCR and retained in-frame beta chains. CDR3 protein duplicates are merged, each entry listing the most common genes and DNA. The V and J calls follow TCRdb's processing rather than the paper's. The sample includes under 20,000 distinct CDR3 sequences, with more than 70% observed a single time. The ten largest clones represent approximately 18% of the sample.

In light of the paper, this sample's treatment or condition label describes: approximately 10-day PBMC culture with coronavirus spike peptide pools or control peptides (ViraFEST assay). The ViraFEST assay was used in the study, in which antigen-specific T cells were expanded with peptide pools and expanded clonotypes were subsequently identified by TCR sequencing. Healthy vaccine recipients had no prior SARS-CoV-2 infection, confirmed by negative nucleocapsid antibody tests before and after vaccination. PBMCs were cultured at roughly 2 million per well in IMDM supplemented with approximately 5% human AB serum and 8.5 to 10 IU/ml IL-2, with around 10 ug/ml peptide pools added. Half of the culture medium was replaced with fresh IL-2-containing medium on days 3 and 7. Once the cells had been in culture for approximately 10 days, the EasySep CD4+ T cell isolation kit was used to isolate CD4+ T cells by negative selection. Ficoll-Paque Plus gradient centrifugation was used to isolate PBMCs from whole blood, and the isolated PBMCs were then either used fresh or cryopreserved at -140C. Triplicate wells were generally used for each culture condition.

The sample consisted of CD4+ T cells from blood, cultured in vitro, taken after SARS-CoV-2 vaccination. This TCR derives from a human donor who received a COVID-19 vaccine.

CDR3 reads: CSARRPLAGYNEQFF. In nucleotides, the sequence is TGCAGTGCTAGACGACCACTAGCGGGGTACAATGAGCAGTTCTTC. Rearrangement joined TRBV20-1 to TRBJ2-1, with 10 bases aligning to TRBD2. The cysteine opens and the phenylalanine closes a CDR3 of 15 amino acids. The read is trimmed to its CDR3 DNA, 45 bases read in frame from base 1. Unmatched junction bases come to 5, with V trimmed by 2 bases and J by 4 bases. CDR1 DFQATT and CDR2 SNEGSKA are derived from the germline V gene (reference sequence).